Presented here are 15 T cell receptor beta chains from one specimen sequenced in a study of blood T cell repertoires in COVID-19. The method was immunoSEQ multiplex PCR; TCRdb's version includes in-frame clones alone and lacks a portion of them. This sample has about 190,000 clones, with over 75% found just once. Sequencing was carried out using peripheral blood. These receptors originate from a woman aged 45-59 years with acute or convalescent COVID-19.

The CDR3 sequence is CASSHTYYNEQFF. The DNA for the CDR3 is TGTGCCAGCAGCCATACTTACTACAATGAGCAGTTCTTC. The chain couples TRBV11-3 to TRBJ2-1; D not certain. Looked up from germline, CDR1 is SGHNT and CDR2 is YENEEA. The length of the CDR3 is 13 residues. Deletions cut 5 bases from V and 3 bases from J, with 8 bases between.

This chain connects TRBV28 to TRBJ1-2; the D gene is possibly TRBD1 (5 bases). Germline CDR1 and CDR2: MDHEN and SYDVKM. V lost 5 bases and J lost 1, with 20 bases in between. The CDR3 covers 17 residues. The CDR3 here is CASSPPGQGGNNYGYTF. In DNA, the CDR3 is TGTGCCAGCAGTCCCCCGGGTCAGGGTGGGAATAACTATGGCTACACCTTC.

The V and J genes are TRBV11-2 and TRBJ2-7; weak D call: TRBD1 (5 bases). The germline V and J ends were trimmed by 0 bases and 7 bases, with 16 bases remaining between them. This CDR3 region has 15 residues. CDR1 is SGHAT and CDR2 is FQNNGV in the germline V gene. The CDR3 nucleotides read TGTGCCAGCAGCTTAGAGGCAGGGCCCCAGGAGGAGCAGTACTTC. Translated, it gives CASSLEAGPQEEQYF.

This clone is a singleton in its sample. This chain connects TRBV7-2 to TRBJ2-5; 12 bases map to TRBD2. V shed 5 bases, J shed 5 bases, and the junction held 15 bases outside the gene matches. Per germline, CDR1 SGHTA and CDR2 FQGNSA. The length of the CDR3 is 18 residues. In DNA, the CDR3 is TGTGCCAGCAGCCAAGGATGGACTAGCGGGACCCCCCGGGAGACCCAGTACTTC. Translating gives CASSQGWTSGTPRETQYF.

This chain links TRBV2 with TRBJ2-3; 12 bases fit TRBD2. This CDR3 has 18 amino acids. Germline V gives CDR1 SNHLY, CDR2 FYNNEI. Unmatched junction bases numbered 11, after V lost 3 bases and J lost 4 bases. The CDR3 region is CASSDQARLAGVADTQYF. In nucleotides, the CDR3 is TGTGCCAGCAGTGACCAGGCTCGACTAGCGGGAGTCGCAGATACGCAGTATTTT.

The CDR3 loop is CASSPYGGLSNEKLFF. In nucleotides, the CDR3 is TGTGCCAGCAGCCCCTATGGGGGCCTGTCTAATGAAAAACTGTTTTTT. The chain links TRBV7-6 to TRBJ1-4, with D possibly matching TRBD1 (6 bases). Germline V gene sequence: CDR1 SGHVS, CDR2 FNYEAQ. This CDR3 comprises 16 residues. Trimming pared 5 bases from V and 3 bases from J, leaving 16 bases between.

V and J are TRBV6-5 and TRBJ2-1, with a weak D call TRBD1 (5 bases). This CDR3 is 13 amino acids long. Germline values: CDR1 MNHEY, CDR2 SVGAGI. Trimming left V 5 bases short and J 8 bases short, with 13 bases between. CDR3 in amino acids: CASSRVRGYEQFF. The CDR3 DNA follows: TGTGCCAGCAGTCGGGTAAGGGGTTATGAGCAGTTCTTC.

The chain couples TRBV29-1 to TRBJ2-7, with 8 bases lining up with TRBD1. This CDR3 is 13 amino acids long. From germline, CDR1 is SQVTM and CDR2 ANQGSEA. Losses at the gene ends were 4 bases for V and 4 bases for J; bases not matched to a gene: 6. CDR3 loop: CSVGLNRGYEQYF. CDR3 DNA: TGCAGCGTTGGTCTGAACAGGGGGTACGAGCAGTACTTC.

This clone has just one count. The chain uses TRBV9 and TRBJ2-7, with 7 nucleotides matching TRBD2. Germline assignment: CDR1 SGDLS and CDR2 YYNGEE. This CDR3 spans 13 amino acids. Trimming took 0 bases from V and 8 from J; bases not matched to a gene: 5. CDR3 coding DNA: TGTGCCAGCAGCGTAGAAGCAGCGGGGAAGCAGTACTTC. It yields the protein CASSVEAAGKQYF.

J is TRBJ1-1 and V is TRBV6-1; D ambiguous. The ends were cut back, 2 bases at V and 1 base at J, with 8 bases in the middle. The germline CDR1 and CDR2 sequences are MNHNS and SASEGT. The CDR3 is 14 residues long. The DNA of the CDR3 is TGTGCCAGCAGTGAACGAGGGAAGAACACTGAAGCTTTCTTT. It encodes CASSERGKNTEAFF.

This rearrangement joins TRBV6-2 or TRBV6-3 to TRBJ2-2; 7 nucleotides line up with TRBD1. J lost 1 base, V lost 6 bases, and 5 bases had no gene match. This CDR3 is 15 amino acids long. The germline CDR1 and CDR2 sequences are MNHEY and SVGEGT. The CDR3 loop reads CASSVTGRNTGELFF. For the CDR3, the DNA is TGTGCCAGCAGCGTGACAGGGAGGAACACCGGGGAGCTGTTTTTT.

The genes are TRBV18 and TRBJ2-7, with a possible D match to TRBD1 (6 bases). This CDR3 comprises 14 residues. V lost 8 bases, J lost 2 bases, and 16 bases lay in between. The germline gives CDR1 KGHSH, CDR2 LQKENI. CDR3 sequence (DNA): TGTGCCAGCGGCCGGGACACCAACCCCTACGAGCAGTACTTC. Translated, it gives CASGRDTNPYEQYF.

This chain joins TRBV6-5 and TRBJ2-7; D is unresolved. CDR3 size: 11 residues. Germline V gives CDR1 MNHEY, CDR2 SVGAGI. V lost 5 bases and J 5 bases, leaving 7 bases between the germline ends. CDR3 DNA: TGTGCCAGCAGTATCGGTAACGAGCAGTACTTC. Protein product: CASSIGNEQYF.

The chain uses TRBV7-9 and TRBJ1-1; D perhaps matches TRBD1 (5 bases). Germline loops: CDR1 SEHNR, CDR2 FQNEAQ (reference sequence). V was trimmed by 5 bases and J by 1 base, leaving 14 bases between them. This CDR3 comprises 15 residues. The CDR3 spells CASSHEDTWNTEAFF. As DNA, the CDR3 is TGTGCCAGCAGCCACGAGGACACCTGGAACACTGAAGCTTTCTTT.

CDR3 region: CATSRDPGEPQHF. The CDR3 bases are TGTGCCACCAGCAGAGATCCGGGGGAGCCCCAGCATTTT. The chain employs TRBV15 and TRBJ1-5, with a possible D match to TRBD1 (5 bases). This CDR3 has 13 residues. CDR1 is LNHNV and CDR2 is YYDKDF in the germline V gene (reference sequence). V dropped 0 bases and J dropped 8 bases, with 8 bases sitting between them.